This TCR beta chain is from a study of blood T cell repertoires in COVID-19. About the study: COVID-19 samples from acute and convalescent phases originated in the United States, Italy and Spain.

The repertoire was sequenced with immunoSEQ multiplex PCR; TCRdb's copy has only in-frame clones and lacks some. Of 270,000 or so clones in the sample, roughly nine tenths were seen once. Trimming stripped 1 base from V and 8 bases from J, with 19 bases between. This CDR3 comprises 16 residues. Looked up from germline, CDR1 is LGHDT and CDR2 is YNNKEL (reference sequence). While infection was still active, Seattle patients were enrolled and then followed longitudinally. The chain combines TRBV3-1 (or the pseudogene TRBV3-2) with TRBJ2-3; possible D gene TRBD2, 7 bases. The material sequenced was peripheral blood. This clonotype originated in a woman in her twenties or thirties with COVID-19, enrolled during active disease. CDR3 in DNA: TGTGCCAGCAGCCAAGTAACCCGGGGGGCCGGTGTTACGCAGTATTTT. Translating gives CASSQVTRGAGVTQYF.